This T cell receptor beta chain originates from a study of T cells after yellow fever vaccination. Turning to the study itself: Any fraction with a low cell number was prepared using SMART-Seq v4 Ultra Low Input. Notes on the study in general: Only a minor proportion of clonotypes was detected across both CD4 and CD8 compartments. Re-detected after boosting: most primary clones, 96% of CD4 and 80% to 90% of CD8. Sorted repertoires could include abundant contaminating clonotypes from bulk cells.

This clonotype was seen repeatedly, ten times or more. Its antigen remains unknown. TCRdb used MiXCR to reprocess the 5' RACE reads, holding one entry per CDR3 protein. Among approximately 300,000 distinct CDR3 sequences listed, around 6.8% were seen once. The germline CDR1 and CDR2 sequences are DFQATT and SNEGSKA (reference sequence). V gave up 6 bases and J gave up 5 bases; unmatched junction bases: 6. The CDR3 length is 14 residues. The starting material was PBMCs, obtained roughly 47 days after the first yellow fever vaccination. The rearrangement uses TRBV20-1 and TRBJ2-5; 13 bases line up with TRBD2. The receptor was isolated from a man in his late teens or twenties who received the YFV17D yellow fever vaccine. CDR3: CSAAKGLAGETQYF. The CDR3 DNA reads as TGCAGTGCCGCCAAGGGACTAGCGGGGGAGACCCAGTACTTC.